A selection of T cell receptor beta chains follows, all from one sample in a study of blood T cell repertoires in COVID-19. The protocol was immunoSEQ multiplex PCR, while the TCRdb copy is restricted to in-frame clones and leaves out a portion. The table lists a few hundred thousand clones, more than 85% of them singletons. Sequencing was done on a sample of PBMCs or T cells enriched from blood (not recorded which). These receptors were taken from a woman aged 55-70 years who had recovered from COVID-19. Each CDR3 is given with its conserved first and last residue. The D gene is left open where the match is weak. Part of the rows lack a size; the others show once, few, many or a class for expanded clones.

CDR3nt: TGTGCCAGCAGCCAACTAGCGGGGGGCAATGAGCAGTTCTTC
CDR3aa: CASSQLAGGNEQFF
d_gene: TRBD2
j_gene: TRBJ2-1
v_gene: TRBV3-1/TRBV3-2
abundance: -

CDR3nt: TGTGCCAGCAGTGGGGCAGGGGCAGGAGGAAACACCATATATTTT
CDR3aa: CASSGAGAGGNTIYF
d_gene: -
j_gene: TRBJ1-3
v_gene: TRBV2
abundance: -

CDR3nt: TGCGCCAGCAGCCAAGACCCGGGACAGGGTTGGACTTTCTTT
CDR3aa: CASSQDPGQGWTFF
d_gene: TRBD1
j_gene: TRBJ1-1
v_gene: TRBV4-1
abundance: -

CDR3nt: TGTGCCAGCGGGTGGACAGGGCGGGATCAGCCCCAGCATTTT
CDR3aa: CASGWTGRDQPQHF
d_gene: TRBD1
j_gene: TRBJ1-5
v_gene: TRBV7-2
abundance: -

CDR3nt: TGTGCCATCAGTGACCCGACAGGGGTCAATCCGCAGTACTTC
CDR3aa: CAISDPTGVNPQYF
d_gene: TRBD1
j_gene: TRBJ2-7
v_gene: TRBV10-3
abundance: -

CDR3nt: TGTGCCAGCAGCCAAAAGCGGGACCCTTTCTACGAGCAGTACTTC
CDR3aa: CASSQKRDPFYEQYF
d_gene: TRBD2
j_gene: TRBJ2-7
v_gene: TRBV3-1/TRBV3-2
abundance: few

CDR3nt: TGTGCCATCAGTGGTTCCCCCGACAGGGGGTTTACGGAGACCCAGTACTTC
CDR3aa: CAISGSPDRGFTETQYF
d_gene: TRBD1
j_gene: TRBJ2-5
v_gene: TRBV10-3
abundance: -

CDR3nt: TGTGCCAGCAGCCAAGACCAAAACCAGCGGGGTGGGACAGATACGCAGTATTTT
CDR3aa: CASSQDQNQRGGTDTQYF
d_gene: TRBD2
j_gene: TRBJ2-3
v_gene: TRBV4-2
abundance: -

CDR3nt: TGTGCCAGCAGCTCACAGGGGGCTGGGGAGGAGACCCAGTACTTC
CDR3aa: CASSSQGAGEETQYF
d_gene: TRBD1
j_gene: TRBJ2-5
v_gene: TRBV2
abundance: few

CDR3nt: TGTGCCAGCAGCTTAGACGCAGGGTTGACTGAAGCTTTCTTT
CDR3aa: CASSLDAGLTEAFF
d_gene: -
j_gene: TRBJ1-1
v_gene: TRBV7-9
abundance: -

CDR3nt: TGTGCCAGTAGCCAAACTATTGGAAAATATTGGGGCCTTAATTCACCCCTCCACTTT
CDR3aa: CASSQTIGKYWGLNSPLHF
d_gene: -
j_gene: TRBJ1-6
v_gene: TRBV19
abundance: -

CDR3nt: TGTGCCAGCTTAAAGCGGGGTCCTCGGGGAGATACGCAGTATTTT
CDR3aa: CASLKRGPRGDTQYF
d_gene: TRBD2
j_gene: TRBJ2-3
v_gene: TRBV7-2
abundance: -

CDR3nt: TGCGCCAGATCCCAAACGAGGGACAGGTATTTTATTGGCTACACCTTC
CDR3aa: CARSQTRDRYFIGYTF
d_gene: TRBD1
j_gene: TRBJ1-2
v_gene: TRBV5-1
abundance: -

CDR3nt: TGTGCCAGCAGCTCTTCAGTGAACACTGAAGCTTTCTTT
CDR3aa: CASSSSVNTEAFF
d_gene: -
j_gene: TRBJ1-1
v_gene: TRBV7-9
abundance: -

CDR3nt: TGTGCCAGTAGAGACAGGGGTTCAGATACGCAGTATTTT
CDR3aa: CASRDRGSDTQYF
d_gene: TRBD1
j_gene: TRBJ2-3
v_gene: TRBV19
abundance: -

CDR3nt: TGCGCCAGCAGCGGCCTCCTTTCTGGGGCCAACGTCCTGACTTTC
CDR3aa: CASSGLLSGANVLTF
d_gene: -
j_gene: TRBJ2-6
v_gene: TRBV5-1
abundance: -

CDR3nt: TGCAGCGTTGAGTCGCAGGCTGGAAACACCATATATTTT
CDR3aa: CSVESQAGNTIYF
d_gene: -
j_gene: TRBJ1-3
v_gene: TRBV29-1
abundance: -

CDR3nt: TGTGCCAGCTCCACTAGCGGGTCGAGTGAGCAGTACTTC
CDR3aa: CASSTSGSSEQYF
d_gene: TRBD2
j_gene: TRBJ2-7
v_gene: TRBV9
abundance: -

CDR3nt: TGTGCCACCAGTGCCGCGACGGCAGGGGCATGGGAGACCCAGTACTTC
CDR3aa: CATSAATAGAWETQYF
d_gene: -
j_gene: TRBJ2-5
v_gene: TRBV24-1
abundance: few

CDR3nt: TGTGCCTGGAGTGTACTTAGGACAGGGGGGGGCTCTGGGGCCAACGTCCTGACTTTC
CDR3aa: CAWSVLRTGGGSGANVLTF
d_gene: TRBD1
j_gene: TRBJ2-6
v_gene: TRBV30
abundance: once

CDR3nt: TGTGCCAGCAGCAAATTTCCGGGGGGAAGGACTGAAGCTTTCTTT
CDR3aa: CASSKFPGGRTEAFF
d_gene: -
j_gene: TRBJ1-1
v_gene: TRBV21-1
abundance: -

CDR3nt: TGTGCCAGCAGCTCCGACAGGGGCCATTCACCCCTCCACTTT
CDR3aa: CASSSDRGHSPLHF
d_gene: TRBD1
j_gene: TRBJ1-6
v_gene: TRBV7-9
abundance: -

CDR3nt: TGTGCTAGTGGTTCCACAGGAGAGACCCAGTACTTC
CDR3aa: CASGSTGETQYF
d_gene: -
j_gene: TRBJ2-5
v_gene: TRBV12-5
abundance: -

CDR3nt: TGTGCCAGCAGTGGAGCAGGGGTTGGCACCGGGGAGCTGTTTTTT
CDR3aa: CASSGAGVGTGELFF
d_gene: -
j_gene: TRBJ2-2
v_gene: TRBV6-1
abundance: -

CDR3nt: TGTGCCAGCAGCCATGACAGGAATCAGCCCCAGCATTTT
CDR3aa: CASSHDRNQPQHF
d_gene: -
j_gene: TRBJ1-5
v_gene: TRBV4-2
abundance: -

CDR3nt: TGTGCCAGCGCGACAGTTTATCAGCCCCAGCATTTT
CDR3aa: CASATVYQPQHF
d_gene: -
j_gene: TRBJ1-5
v_gene: TRBV2
abundance: -

CDR3nt: TGTGCCAGCAGCTATGGGGGGGGAATGAACACTGAAGCTTTCTTT
CDR3aa: CASSYGGGMNTEAFF
d_gene: -
j_gene: TRBJ1-1
v_gene: TRBV11-2
abundance: -

CDR3nt: TGTGCCAGCAGCGGACAGGTTCTTGAAGCTTTCTTT
CDR3aa: CASSGQVLEAFF
d_gene: TRBD1
j_gene: TRBJ1-1
v_gene: TRBV7-9
abundance: -

CDR3nt: TGCGCCAGCAGCCAAGAAGGACAGTTCTCTGGAAACACCATATATTTT
CDR3aa: CASSQEGQFSGNTIYF
d_gene: -
j_gene: TRBJ1-3
v_gene: TRBV4-1
abundance: -